This T cell receptor beta chain derives from a study of cytomegalovirus exposure and HLA in healthy donors. Broader study findings: Prior analysis indicated that the majority of TCR beta V segments exhibited productivity approximately 87% or approximately 30% of the time.

This CDR3 is built from 14 residues. Germline CDR1 reads GTSNPN; CDR2 reads SVGIG (reference sequence). The V and J ends lost 0 bases and 0 bases respectively, with 8 bases between them. This clone was recorded only once. Its target is not known. Use of 60 Vbeta and 13 Jbeta primers characterized the PCR. Clones were read by immunoSEQ multiplex PCR, and TCRdb kept only the in-frame ones, dropping some. The sample yields some 150,000 clones, roughly 80% seen once. This sequence joins TRBV30 and TRBJ1-1, with D unresolved. The source material was PBMCs. This TCR was recovered from a man in his thirties or forties in good health and CMV-seropositive. CDR3 DNA sequence: TGTGCCTGGAGTGTACCAGGCTTGAACACTGAAGCTTTCTTT. It yields the protein CAWSVPGLNTEAFF. Full variable domain (rest looked up from reference TRBV30 and TRBJ1-1): SQTIHQWPATLVQPVGSPLSLECTVEGTSNPNLYWYRQAAGRGLQLLFYSVGIGQISSEVPQNLSASRPQDRQFILSSKKLLLSDSGFYLCAWSVPGLNTEAFFGQGTRLTVV.